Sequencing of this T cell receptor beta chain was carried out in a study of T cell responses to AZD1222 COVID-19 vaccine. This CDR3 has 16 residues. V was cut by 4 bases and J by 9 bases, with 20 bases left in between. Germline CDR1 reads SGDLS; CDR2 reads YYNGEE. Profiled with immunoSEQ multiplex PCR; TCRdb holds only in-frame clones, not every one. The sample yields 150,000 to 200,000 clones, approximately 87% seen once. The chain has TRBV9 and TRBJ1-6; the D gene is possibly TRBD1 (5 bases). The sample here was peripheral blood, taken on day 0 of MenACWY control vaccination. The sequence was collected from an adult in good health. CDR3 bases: TGTGCCAGCAGCTCTCCTCGGGGGGGTGGTAGTTCACCCCTCCACTTT. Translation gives CASSSPRGGGSSPLHF.